This T cell receptor beta chain was documented in a study of T cells in Graves' hyperthyroidism and ophthalmopathy. Study-wide points: Most expanded thyroid clonotypes above 0.001 recurred in blood.

On this clonotype itself: The antigen is unknown.

There were TCR beta CDR3 regions amplified from RNA transcripts. During a first-round RT-PCR of the TCR CDR3, the HTBI primer set was used. TCRdb re-called the multiplex PCR reads through MiXCR, storing one row per CDR3 protein. The table shows around 540,000 distinct CDR3 sequences, with around 45% occurring only once. The definition of stable Graves' hyperthyroidism was no ophthalmopathy progression within 18 months. Clinical symptoms, serum thyroxine and TRAb, thyroid ultrasound and orbital computed tomography together formed the diagnostic basis. CDR3 length: 11 amino acids. Between the trimmed V and J ends, which lost 7 bases and 4 bases, there was a span of 4 bases. Germline V CDR1 and CDR2: SEHNR, FQNEAQ (reference sequence).

This receptor was taken from a woman aged 18-29 years with Graves' hyperthyroidism. The sample taken for sequencing was peripheral blood or thyroid tissue (not recorded which). J is TRBJ2-2 and V is TRBV7-9; no clear D gene. CDR3 bases: TGTGCCAGCAACCCCACCGGGGAGCTGTTTTTT. Translation gives CASNPTGELFF.